A single sample gave rise to the 5 T cell receptor beta chains below, sequenced in a study of beta chain features in type 1 diabetes. Findings and caveats of the study: Moderate yet significant TCRB CDR3 shortening was seen in Type 1 diabetes patients in all four CD4+ subsets.

These receptors' antigens are unknown. The sequenced template was cDNA made from the entire isolated RNA. The assay was immunoSEQ multiplex PCR, and TCRdb's table has in-frame clones only and misses some. The table shows 600,000 to 750,000 clones, with roughly an eighth occurring only once. Sequenced material: naive CD4+ T cells from blood. These receptor sequences come from a man younger than 40 with type 1 diabetes.

The rearrangement links TRBV11-2 to TRBJ2-3; 7 nucleotides agree with TRBD2. Trimming took 4 bases from V and 4 from J; bases not matched to a gene: 11. This CDR3 has 16 residues. In germline, CDR1 is SGHAT, CDR2 FQNNGV. CDR3 sequence reads: CASSSMGSGGPDTQYF. For the CDR3, the DNA is TGTGCCAGCAGCTCAATGGGGTCGGGAGGACCAGATACGCAGTATTTT.

On this clone itself: The same CDR3 arises from other DNA sequences in this sample as well. V gene TRBV20-1 combines with J gene TRBJ2-5; D remains unclear. With 4 bases removed from V and 4 bases from J, the gap between germline ends came to 4 bases. The CDR3 is 10 amino acids. The germline V gene encodes CDR1 DFQATT and CDR2 SNEGSKA (reference sequence). In nucleotides, the CDR3 is TGCAGTGCTAAACGAGAGACCCAGTACTTC. It codes for CSAKRETQYF.

This clone was observed a handful of times. The chain uses TRBV9 and TRBJ2-1; maybe TRBD1 (6 bases). CDR3 size: 15 residues. The germline CDR1 and CDR2 sequences are SGDLS and YYNGEE. Trimming removed 2 bases from V and 8 bases from J, with 17 bases in between. This CDR3 reads CASSVGTHPGDEQFF. In DNA, the CDR3 is TGTGCCAGCAGCGTCGGGACGCATCCAGGGGATGAGCAGTTCTTC.

The chain joins TRBV29-1 to TRBJ1-2; 9 nucleotides match TRBD1. Germline V CDR1 and CDR2: SQVTM, ANQGSEA. CDR3 size: 14 residues. Trimming cost V 2 bases and J 2 bases; bases outside gene matches: 3. This chain's CDR3 is CSVETGGANYGYTF. In DNA form, the CDR3 reads TGCAGCGTTGAAACAGGGGGCGCGAACTATGGCTACACCTTC. Drawing the rest from reference TRBV29-1 and TRBJ1-2, the complete variable domain is SAVISQKPSRDICQRGTSLTIQCQVDSQVTMMFWYRQQPGQSLTLIATANQGSEATYESGFVIDKFPISRPNLTFSTLTVSNMSPEDSSIYLCSVETGGANYGYTFGSGTRLTVV.

The chain joins TRBV2 to TRBJ1-2; D is unresolved. The CDR3 sequence is 11 residues long. Trimming pared 8 bases from V and 6 bases from J, leaving 10 bases between. Germline loops: CDR1 SNHLY, CDR2 FYNNEI. The CDR3 DNA reads as TGTGCCAGCGGCCCCGATCATGGCTACACCTTC. As protein: CASGPDHGYTF. Full variable domain (remainder filled in from reference TRBV2 and TRBJ1-2): EPEVTQTPSHQVTQMGQEVILRCVPISNHLYFYWYRQILGQKVEFLVSFYNNEISEKSEIFDDQFSVERPDGSNFTLKIRSTKLEDSAMYFCASGPDHGYTFGSGTRLTVV.